These 8 T cell receptor beta chains came from one sample sequenced in a study of technical replicates of blood from four donors. Using immunoSEQ multiplex PCR, the repertoire was profiled, and TCRdb retains in-frame clones only, with some absent. This sample has around 80,000 clones, with over 90% found just once. Sequenced material: T cells isolated from PBMCs. The receptors here all came from a human donor in good health.

J is TRBJ2-7 and V is TRBV7-9, with D possibly matching TRBD1 (5 bases). CDR1 is SEHNR and CDR2 is FQNEAQ in the germline V gene (reference sequence). This CDR3 comprises 15 residues. Trimming took 5 bases from V and 2 from J, leaving 16 bases between them. CDR3: CASSPDQGWPYEQYF. The CDR3 coding sequence is TGTGCCAGCAGCCCAGACCAGGGTTGGCCCTACGAGCAGTACTTC. The complete variable domain, with remaining parts taken from reference TRBV7-9 and TRBJ2-7, reads DTGVSQNPRHKITKRGQNVTFRCDPISEHNRLYWYRQTLGQGPEFLTYFQNEAQLEKSRLLSDRFSAERPKGSFSTLEIQRTEQGDSAMYLCASSPDQGWPYEQYFGPGTRLTVT.

This clone was recorded only once. The chain joins TRBV6-1 to TRBJ2-7, with 8 bases matching TRBD1. Germline V lookup: CDR1 MNHNS, CDR2 SASEGT. This CDR3 contains 12 residues. Losses at the gene ends were 6 bases for V and 2 bases for J; bases not matched to a gene: 0. Written as DNA, the CDR3 is TGTGCCAGCAGGACAGGGGCCTACGAGCAGTACTTC. It is translated as CASRTGAYEQYF.

The V call is TRBV10-3, the J call TRBJ1-4; 10 nucleotides align to TRBD1. V trimming: 5 bases; J trimming: 8 bases; junction bases outside the gene matches: 5. This CDR3 spans 14 amino acids. The germline V gene encodes CDR1 ENHRY and CDR2 SYGVKD. CDR3 nucleotides: TGTGCCATCAGTCCGGGACAGGGGCTAGAAAAACTGTTTTTT. This encodes CAISPGQGLEKLFF.

This sequence joins TRBV30 and TRBJ1-6; D is perhaps TRBD1 (6 bases). Germline V gives CDR1 GTSNPN, CDR2 SVGIG (reference sequence). The CDR3 extends over 15 amino acids. V was cut by 1 base and J by 6 bases, with 13 bases left in between. The CDR3 region has the DNA TGTGCCTGGAGTGGCGCGACAGGAAGTAATTCACCCCTCCACTTT. The encoded protein is CAWSGATGSNSPLHF.

This clone was seen just once. The V call is TRBV6-6, the J call TRBJ2-7, with TRBD2 identical over 15 bases. This CDR3 has 12 residues. CDR1 and CDR2 from the germline V gene are MNHNY and SVGAGI (reference sequence). J lost 6 bases, V lost 11 bases, and 2 bases had no gene match. CDR3 in amino acids: CAGGLAGGEQYF. CDR3 DNA: TGTGCCGGGGGACTAGCGGGAGGCGAGCAGTACTTC.

The rearrangement uses TRBV28 and TRBJ1-4; D gene uncertain. Germline V gives CDR1 MDHEN, CDR2 SYDVKM. With 6 bases removed from V and 7 bases from J, the gap between germline ends came to 15 bases. The CDR3 covers 14 residues. CDR3 loop: CASSPTEAAEKLFF. In nucleotides, the CDR3 is TGTGCCAGCAGCCCTACGGAGGCCGCTGAAAAACTGTTTTTT.

This chain links TRBV7-9 with TRBJ2-7; 8 positions agree with TRBD2. CDR3 size: 15 residues. With 4 bases clipped from V and 1 base from J, the junction kept 6 bases outside the gene matches. From germline, CDR1 is SEHNR and CDR2 FQNEAQ (reference sequence). CDR3 DNA: TGTGCCAGCAGCTCCGCCAGCGGGAGTTCCTACGAGCAGTACTTC. It codes for CASSSASGSSYEQYF. Looking up the rest from reference TRBV7-9 and TRBJ2-7 gives the full variable domain: DTGVSQNPRHKITKRGQNVTFRCDPISEHNRLYWYRQTLGQGPEFLTYFQNEAQLEKSRLLSDRFSAERPKGSFSTLEIQRTEQGDSAMYLCASSSASGSSYEQYFGPGTRLTVT.

This clone came up once. The rearrangement links TRBV2 to TRBJ1-2, with 9 bases aligning to TRBD1. The CDR3 consists of 15 residues. The junction had 11 bases not matched to a gene; V was cut back by 8 bases and J by 4 bases. Germline V gene sequence: CDR1 SNHLY, CDR2 FYNNEI. The CDR3 DNA reads TGTGCCAGCGAGCATACAGGGGGCTCCGTCTATGGCTACACCTTC. Protein: CASEHTGGSVYGYTF.